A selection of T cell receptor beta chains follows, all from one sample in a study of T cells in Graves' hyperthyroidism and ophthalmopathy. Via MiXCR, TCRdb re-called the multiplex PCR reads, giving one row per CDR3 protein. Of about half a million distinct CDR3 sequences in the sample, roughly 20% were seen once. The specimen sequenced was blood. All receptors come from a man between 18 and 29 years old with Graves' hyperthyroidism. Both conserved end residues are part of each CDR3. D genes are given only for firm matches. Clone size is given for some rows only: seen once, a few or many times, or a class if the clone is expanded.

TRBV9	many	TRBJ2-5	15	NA	TGTGCCAGCAGCCCATCCGGAGCGCGCCAAGAGACCCAGTACTTC	CASSPSGARQETQYF
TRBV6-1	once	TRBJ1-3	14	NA	TGTGCCAGCAGGGGCACAGGGCCTGGAAACACCATATATTTT	CASRGTGPGNTIYF
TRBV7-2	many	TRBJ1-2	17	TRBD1	TGTGCCAGCAGCAGCTCCGGGACAGGGGGCAGGGACTATGGCTACACCTTC	CASSSSGTGGRDYGYTF
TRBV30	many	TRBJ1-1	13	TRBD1	TGTGCCTGGGGACCAGGGGGACACACTGAAGCTTTCTTT	CAWGPGGHTEAFF
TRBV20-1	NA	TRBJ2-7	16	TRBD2	TGCAGTGCTAGAGCTTTAACTAGCGGGGGGGGTTACGCGCAGTACTTC	CSARALTSGGGYAQYF
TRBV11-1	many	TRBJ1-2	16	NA	TGTGCCAGCAACCGACTGGGGTCTTCCGCTAACTATGGCTACACCTTC	CASNRLGSSANYGYTF
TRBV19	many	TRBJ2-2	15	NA	TGTGCCAGTAGTATCGGAGGGGGAAGCACCGGGGAGCTGTTTTTT	CASSIGGGSTGELFF
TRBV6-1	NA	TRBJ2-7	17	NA	TGTGCCAGCAAGGGGACCACGAACACCGGGACACCGTTCGAGCAGTACTTC	CASKGTTNTGTPFEQYF
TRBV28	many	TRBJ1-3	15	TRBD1	TGTGCCAGTTCACGGACAGGGGTTTCTGGAAACACCATATATTTT	CASSRTGVSGNTIYF
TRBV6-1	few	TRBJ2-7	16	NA	TGTGCCAGCAGTGAAGCGCTAGGGGGGGGAGCCTACGAGCAGTACTTC	CASSEALGGGAYEQYF
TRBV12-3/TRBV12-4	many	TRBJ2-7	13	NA	TGTGCCAGCAGTTTAGGACTAATTGACGAGCAGTACTTC	CASSLGLIDEQYF
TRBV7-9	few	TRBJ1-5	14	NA	TGTGCCAGCAGCTTGGGGGTGGATTTTCAGCCCCAGCATTTT	CASSLGVDFQPQHF
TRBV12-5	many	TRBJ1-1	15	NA	TGTGCTAGTGGTTTTACATTGGGGTCCAACACTGAAGCTTTCTTT	CASGFTLGSNTEAFF
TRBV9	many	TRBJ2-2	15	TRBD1	TGTGCCAGCAGCGCAAAGGGGGCTGGCACCGGGGAGCTGTTTTTT	CASSAKGAGTGELFF
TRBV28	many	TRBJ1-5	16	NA	TGTGCCAGCAGTTCTCAAAACTGGTATAGCAATCAGCCCCAGCATTTT	CASSSQNWYSNQPQHF
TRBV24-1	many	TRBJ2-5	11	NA	TGTGCCACCAGTGATGCAAAGACCCAGTACTTC	CATSDAKTQYF
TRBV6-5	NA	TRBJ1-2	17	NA	TGTGCCAGCAGTTACACCACCGCGACAGGACACTTTCCTGGCTACACCTTC	CASSYTTATGHFPGYTF
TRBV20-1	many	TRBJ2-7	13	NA	TGCAGTGCTACCCGACGGGTCTCCTACGAGCAGTACTTC	CSATRRVSYEQYF
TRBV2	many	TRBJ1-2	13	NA	TGTGCCAGCAGGGGAGGTGGTAACTATGGCTACACCTTC	CASRGGGNYGYTF
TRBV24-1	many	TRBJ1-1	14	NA	TGTGCCACCAGTGACCCCGACAGGAACACTGAAGCTTTCTTT	CATSDPDRNTEAFF
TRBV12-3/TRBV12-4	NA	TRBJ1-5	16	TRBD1	TGTGCCAGCAGTTATGGTGGACAGGGGGACGGTCAGCCCCAGCATTTT	CASSYGGQGDGQPQHF
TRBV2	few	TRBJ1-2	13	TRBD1	TGTGCCGGAAAGACAGGGGGAAACTATGGCTACACCTTC	CAGKTGGNYGYTF
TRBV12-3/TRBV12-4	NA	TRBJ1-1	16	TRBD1	TGTGCCAGCAGTTACCCTCGCCGGACAGGGAGAACTGAAGCTTTCTTT	CASSYPRRTGRTEAFF
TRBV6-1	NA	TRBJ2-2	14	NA	TGTGCCAGCAGGGAGGGGATGTACACCGGGGAGCTGTTTTTT	CASREGMYTGELFF
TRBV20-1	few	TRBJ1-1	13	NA	TGCAGTGCTAGGTCAACAGTGCGGACTGAAGCTTTCTTT	CSARSTVRTEAFF
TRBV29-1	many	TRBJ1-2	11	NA	TGCAGCGTCCCTATTATCTATGGCTACACCTTC	CSVPIIYGYTF
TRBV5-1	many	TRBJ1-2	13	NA	TGCGCCAGCAGCTCCGGGACATACTATGGCTACACCTTC	CASSSGTYYGYTF